This T cell receptor beta chain is drawn from a study of blood T cell repertoires in COVID-19. Study-level background: Samples taken during acute and convalescent COVID-19 were collected in the United States, Italy and Spain.

V shed 3 bases and J shed 8 bases, with 13 bases lying between them. Germline V gene sequence: CDR1 SGHVS, CDR2 FQNEAQ. The CDR3 runs to 14 residues. This clone has more than one count but fewer than ten. Produced via immunoSEQ multiplex PCR; TCRdb's table is partial and in-frame only. Among 90,000 to 150,000 clones listed, 85% were seen once. The clonotype originates from an elderly man with acute or convalescent COVID-19. V gene TRBV7-8 combines with J gene TRBJ1-4, with D uncertain. Sequenced input: peripheral blood. The chain's CDR3 is CASSFSGRGEKLFF. The CDR3 region has the DNA TGTGCCAGCAGCTTTTCCGGGAGAGGCGAAAAACTGTTTTTT.